This TCR beta chain was captured in a study of T cells after yellow fever vaccination. This clonotype was observed many times. Its antigen is currently unknown. Findings and caveats of the study: A minor fraction of clonotypes spanned both CD4 and CD8 compartments. Abundant clonotypes (contaminants from the bulk population) could be present in FACS-sorted repertoires.

Template-switching 5'RACE yielded the TCR cDNA; a universal primer site and UMIs were added in the process. TCRdb redid the calling of the 5' RACE reads with MiXCR, one entry per CDR3 protein. The data contain approximately 130,000 distinct CDR3 sequences, 12% to 15% of them singletons. The CDR3 runs 16 residues. Trimming stripped 3 bases from V and 0 bases from J, with 12 bases between. The clonotype comes from a man aged 18-30 years who received the YFV17D yellow fever vaccine. The sample here was CD8+ T cells sorted from PBMCs, taken 5 days after the yellow fever booster vaccination. V gene TRBV12-3 or TRBV12-4 combines with J gene TRBJ2-1; TRBD1 or TRBD2 may be the D gene (5 bases each). CDR3 protein: CASSFSGQYSYNEQFF. The CDR3 nucleotides are TGTGCCAGCAGTTTTTCGGGGCAATACTCCTACAATGAGCAGTTCTTC.